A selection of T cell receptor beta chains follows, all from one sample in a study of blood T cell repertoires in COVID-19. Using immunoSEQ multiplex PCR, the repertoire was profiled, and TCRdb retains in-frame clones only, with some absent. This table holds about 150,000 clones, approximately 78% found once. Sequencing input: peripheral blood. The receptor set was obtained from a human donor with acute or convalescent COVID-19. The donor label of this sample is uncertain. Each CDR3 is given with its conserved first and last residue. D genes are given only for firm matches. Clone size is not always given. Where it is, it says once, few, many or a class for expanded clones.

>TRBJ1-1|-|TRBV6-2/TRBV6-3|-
CASSWRGGTEAFF
TGTGCCAGCAGTTGGAGAGGGGGCACTGAAGCTTTCTTT
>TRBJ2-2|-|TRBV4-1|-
CASSQAPTGNTGELFF
TGCGCCAGCAGCCAAGCCCCTACAGGGAACACCGGGGAGCTGTTTTTT
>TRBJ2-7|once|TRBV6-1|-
CASSEFDRSTLYEQYF
TGTGCCAGCAGTGAATTCGACAGGTCGACACTCTACGAGCAGTACTTC
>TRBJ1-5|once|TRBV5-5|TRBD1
CASRAAQGNNQPQHF
TGTGCCAGCAGGGCGGCACAGGGGAACAATCAGCCCCAGCATTTT
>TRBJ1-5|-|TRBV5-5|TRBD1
CASSLFFDRGGVHPQHF
TGTGCCAGCAGCTTGTTTTTTGATAGAGGGGGCGTCCATCCCCAGCATTTT
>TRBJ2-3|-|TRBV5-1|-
CASSYTSRTDTQYF
TGCGCCAGCAGCTACACTAGCCGGACAGATACGCAGTATTTT
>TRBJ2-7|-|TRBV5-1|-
CASSRRWGSYEQYF
TGCGCCAGCAGCCGGAGGTGGGGCTCCTACGAGCAGTACTTC
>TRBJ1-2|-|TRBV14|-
CASSPRAVSRLYGYTF
TGTGCCAGCAGCCCCCGGGCGGTTTCGAGACTATATGGCTACACCTTC
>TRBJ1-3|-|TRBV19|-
CASSAAGYSGNTIYF
TGTGCCAGTAGTGCAGCAGGATACTCTGGAAACACCATATATTTT
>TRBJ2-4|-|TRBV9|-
CASSVGSGEAKNIQYF
TGTGCCAGCAGCGTAGGATCCGGGGAAGCCAAAAACATTCAGTACTTC
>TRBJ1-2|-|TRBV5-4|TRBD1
CASSSSGQGLDGYTF
TGTGCCAGCAGCTCTTCGGGACAGGGGTTAGATGGCTACACCTTC
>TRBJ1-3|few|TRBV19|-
CASSTGISGNTIYF
TGTGCCAGTAGTACAGGGATCTCTGGAAACACCATATATTTT
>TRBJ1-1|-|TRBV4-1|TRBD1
CASSRGGGWTGDMNTEAFF
TGCGCCAGCAGCCGAGGAGGTGGGTGGACAGGAGACATGAACACTGAAGCTTTCTTT
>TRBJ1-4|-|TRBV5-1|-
CASSLGGATNEKLFF
TGCGCCAGCAGCTTGGGAGGTGCAACTAATGAAAAACTGTTTTTT
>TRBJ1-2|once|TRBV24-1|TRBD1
CATSDPTGGGGYTF
TGTGCCACCAGTGACCCGACAGGGGGCGGTGGCTACACCTTC
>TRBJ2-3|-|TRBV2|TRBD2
CASSETSATDTQYF
TGTGCCAGCAGTGAGACTAGCGCCACAGATACGCAGTATTTT
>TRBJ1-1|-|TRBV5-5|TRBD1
CASSLAPQGAGTEAFF
TGTGCCAGCAGCTTGGCCCCACAGGGGGCAGGCACTGAAGCTTTCTTT
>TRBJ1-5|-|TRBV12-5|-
CASGLGEQPQHF
TGTGCTAGTGGTTTGGGAGAGCAGCCCCAGCATTTT